The clone carrying this TCR beta chain was seen only a few times. These data belong to a study of beta chain features in type 1 diabetes. Investigators reverse transcribed all isolated RNA, so they sequenced expressed TCRB transcripts. Using immunoSEQ multiplex PCR, the repertoire was profiled, and TCRdb retains in-frame clones only, with some absent. The table shows roughly 250,000 clones, with over 7.5% occurring only once. Trimming took 0 bases from V and 4 from J, leaving 9 bases between them. Germline lookup yields CDR1 MNHEY and CDR2 SVGAGI. The length of the CDR3 is 14 residues. The chain has TRBV6-5 and TRBJ2-5; D not resolved. The sequenced sample consisted of naive CD4+ T cells from blood. The TCR originated in a young woman in good health. The CDR3 DNA sequence: TGTGCCAGCAGTTACTCGAGGTTGATAGAGACCCAGTACTTC. This codes for CASSYSRLIETQYF.